Following are 15 T cell receptor beta chains from one sample sequenced in a study of shared clonotypes between healthy human individuals. The assay was immunoSEQ multiplex PCR, and TCRdb's table has in-frame clones only and misses some. The table records approximately 740,000 clones, 92% of them present only once. Naive CD8 isolation took CD45RO-negative cells positively selected for CCR7 and excluded terminally differentiated effector memory CD45RA+ cells. Sequenced input: naive CD8+ T cells sorted from blood. These receptors came from a man aged 30 to 45 in good health.

The V and J genes are TRBV19 and TRBJ2-3; D might be TRBD1 or TRBD2, each matching 5 bases. V was trimmed by 10 bases and J by 2 bases, leaving 16 bases between them. Germline assignment: CDR1 LNHDA and CDR2 SQIVND (reference sequence). The length of the CDR3 is 14 residues. CDR3: CATKRGYTTDTQYF. DNA of the CDR3: TGTGCCACGAAGAGGGGATACACCACAGATACGCAGTATTTT. The full variable domain, in which reference TRBV19 and TRBJ2-3 provide the parts outside the CDR3, is DGGITQSPKYLFRKEGQNVTLSCEQNLNHDAMYWYRQDPGQGLRLIYYSQIVNDFQKGDIAEGYSVSREKKESFPLTVTSAQKNPTAFYLCATKRGYTTDTQYFGPGTRLTVL.

A few counts support this clone. The chain couples TRBV28 to TRBJ1-3, with D unclear. The V gene's germline CDR1 is MDHEN and CDR2 SYDVKM. Trimming shortened V by 3 bases and J by 4 bases, and 7 bases separated the two germline ends. CDR3 size: 13 residues. The CDR3 protein is CASSLLQGNTIYF. CDR3 sequence (DNA): TGTGCCAGCAGTTTGCTACAGGGAAACACCATATATTTT.

V usage is TRBV30 and J usage is TRBJ2-2; 9 nucleotides match TRBD2. The CDR3 covers 13 residues. Germline trimming cut 2 bases from V and 5 bases from J; bases unmatched to any gene: 0. Per the germline V gene, CDR1 is GTSNPN and CDR2 is SVGIG (reference sequence). This chain's CDR3 is CAWSLAGTGELFF. In nucleotides, the CDR3 is TGTGCCTGGAGTCTAGCGGGGACCGGGGAGCTGTTTTTT.

This clone was observed a single time. The chain combines TRBV27 with TRBJ2-7, with TRBD2 matching 9 bases. The CDR3 sequence is 19 residues long. Per germline, CDR1 MNHEY and CDR2 SMNVEV (reference sequence). V shed 5 bases and J 3 bases; nucleotides not matched to a gene: 20. The CDR3 reads CASSAADSGRVGVDYEQYF. In DNA, the CDR3 is TGTGCCAGCAGTGCCGCGGATAGCGGGAGAGTGGGTGTCGACTACGAGCAGTACTTC.

The chain combines TRBV30 with TRBJ2-3, with 8 positions matching TRBD2. The CDR3 covers 14 residues. V lost 4 bases and J lost 1; bases outside the gene matches: 4. Germline values: CDR1 GTSNPN, CDR2 SVGIG (reference sequence). CDR3 residues: CAWTPGLGTDTQYF. The CDR3, as DNA: TGTGCCTGGACCCCGGGACTAGGCACAGATACGCAGTATTTT.

This chain uses TRBV13 with TRBJ2-3; D is perhaps TRBD1 (6 bases). V lost 7 bases and J lost 6, with 17 bases in between. The CDR3 consists of 14 residues. Germline V lookup: CDR1 PRHDT, CDR2 FYEKMQ (reference sequence). CDR3 sequence: CASTTQGFKDTQYF. The CDR3 bases are TGTGCCAGCACCACCCAGGGGTTTAAGGATACGCAGTATTTT.

This rearrangement joins TRBV11-3 to TRBJ2-1, with D tentatively TRBD2 (6 bases). V lost 4 bases and J lost 7, with 23 bases in between. Per the germline V gene, CDR1 is SGHNT and CDR2 is YENEEA. This CDR3 has 17 amino acids. The CDR3 DNA reads TGTGCCAGCAGCTCTAGTACCCCAGGCGGGACCGGTAATGAGCAGTTCTTC. Residues: CASSSSTPGGTGNEQFF.

V usage is TRBV7-8 and J usage is TRBJ2-7; 7 bases are shared with TRBD2. The ends lost 5 bases at V and 5 bases at J; junction bases unmatched: 15. The CDR3 runs 16 residues. Germline CDR1 SGHVS, CDR2 FQNEAQ. As DNA, the CDR3 is TGTGCCAGCAGCCTCCCTACGGGGGGAGTTATGGACGAGCAGTACTTC. Protein product: CASSLPTGGVMDEQYF. The full variable domain, rest sourced from reference TRBV7-8 and TRBJ2-7, is GAGVSQSPRYKVAKRGQDVALRCDPISGHVSLFWYQQALGQGPEFLTYFQNEAQLDKSGLPSDRFFAERPEGSVSTLKIQRTQQEDSAVYLCASSLPTGGVMDEQYFGPGTRLTVT.

The rearrangement uses TRBV5-6 and TRBJ2-5; the D gene could be TRBD1 or TRBD2 (5 bases each). The CDR3 length is 15 residues. Germline V CDR1 and CDR2: SGHDT, YYEEEE. V lost 3 bases, J lost 7 bases, and 19 bases lay in between. In DNA, the CDR3 is TGTGCCAGCAGCTCCGGGACCACTAATCTGGGGACCCAGTACTTC. Translation gives CASSSGTTNLGTQYF.

This chain links TRBV27 with TRBJ2-1; maybe TRBD2 (6 bases). CDR3 length equals 14 residues. Trimming removed 8 bases from V and 2 bases from J, with 13 bases in between. Per germline, CDR1 MNHEY and CDR2 SMNVEV (reference sequence). CDR3 residues: CASGNSGPYNEQFF. The CDR3 DNA reads as TGTGCCAGCGGAAATAGCGGACCCTACAATGAGCAGTTCTTC.

The chain uses TRBV9 and TRBJ2-1; D remains ambiguous. The CDR3 loop spans 15 amino acids. Germline-derived CDR1 and CDR2 are SGDLS and YYNGEE. Trimming took off 0 bases at V and 4 bases at J, with 11 bases between the two ends. The CDR3 loop reads CASSVDLTSYNEQFF. CDR3 DNA sequence: TGTGCCAGCAGCGTAGATTTGACCAGTTACAATGAGCAGTTCTTC.

The chain couples TRBV4-1 to TRBJ1-6; D is unresolved. V was pared by 5 bases and J by 1 base, with 9 bases between. The germline CDR1 and CDR2 sequences are MGHRA and YSYEKL. This CDR3 contains 15 residues. The CDR3: CASSFGISYNSPLHF. CDR3 nucleotides: TGCGCCAGCAGCTTCGGGATTTCCTATAATTCACCCCTCCACTTT.

The V and J genes are TRBV13 and TRBJ2-5; D may be TRBD1 or TRBD2 (6 bases each). Trimming took 1 base from V and 5 from J, leaving 8 bases between them. There are 13 residues in the CDR3. Germline lookup yields CDR1 PRHDT and CDR2 FYEKMQ (reference sequence). The CDR3 is CASSLEGGETQYF. The CDR3 nucleotides are TGTGCCAGCAGCTTAGAGGGGGGTGAGACCCAGTACTTC.

The V gene is TRBV13, the J gene TRBJ2-3; D gene uncertain. V was cut by 4 bases and J by 3 bases, with 11 bases left in between. Germline CDR1 and CDR2: PRHDT and FYEKMQ (reference sequence). The CDR3 covers 14 residues. CDR3 DNA sequence: TGTGCCAGCAGCTCTGTACCCTCAACAGATACGCAGTATTTT. Residues: CASSSVPSTDTQYF. Using reference TRBV13 and TRBJ2-3 for the parts outside the CDR3, the full variable domain is AAGVIQSPRHLIKEKRETATLKCYPIPRHDTVYWYQQGPGQDPQFLISFYEKMQSDKGSIPDRFSAQQFSDYHSELNMSSLELGDSALYFCASSSVPSTDTQYFGPGTRLTVL.

The chain joins TRBV6-1 to TRBJ1-5; 9 bases line up with TRBD1. V gave up 1 base and J gave up 0 bases; unmatched junction bases: 7. CDR1 MNHNS and CDR2 SASEGT come from the germline V gene. This CDR3 is 18 amino acids long. This CDR3 reads CASSEVMGQGHSNQPQHF. The CDR3 bases are TGTGCCAGCAGTGAAGTTATGGGACAGGGTCATAGCAATCAGCCCCAGCATTTT.